This T cell receptor (beta chain) was sequenced during a study of blood T cell repertoires in COVID-19. Looking at the study overall: Samples came from the United States, Italy and Spain, spanning acute and convalescent COVID-19. T cells, B-cell-depleted T cells, or PBMCs provided the cDNA or gDNA that served as material.

Germline V gene data show CDR1 as SGHNT and CDR2 as YYREEE (reference sequence). V trimming: 5 bases; J trimming: 6 bases; junction bases outside the gene matches: 5. There are 14 residues in the CDR3. Original processing notes: It was from reference gene primer amplification that nucleated cell counts were estimated. Produced via immunoSEQ multiplex PCR; TCRdb's table is partial and in-frame only. Clone size and the V and J calls come from that table; the DNA yielded D and trimming. The repertoire includes 200,000 to 300,000 clones, about four fifths of them detected once, and roughly 9.8% sits in the top ten.

Sequenced sample: peripheral blood. The receptor was derived from a man older than 75 with acute or convalescent COVID-19. The rearrangement joins TRBV5-4 to TRBJ1-6; 7 nucleotides align to TRBD1. As DNA, the CDR3 is TGTGCCAGCAGTTTGACAGGGTTTAATTCACCCCTCCACTTT. This encodes CASSLTGFNSPLHF.